This T cell receptor (beta chain) was observed in a study of technical replicates of blood from a few donors. This clone came up a few times. Assay used: immunoSEQ multiplex PCR; TCRdb lists only in-frame clones, some missing. The data hold almost 70,000 clones, with roughly 92% observed a single time. From germline, CDR1 is SGHNT and CDR2 YENEEA. V shed 4 bases and J 4 bases; nucleotides not matched to a gene: 3. The CDR3 spans 14 residues. The J gene is TRBJ1-3, the V gene TRBV11-3; 8 bases map to TRBD1. The clonotype originates from a human donor in good health. The sample taken for sequencing was T cells isolated from PBMCs. The CDR3 nucleotides are TGTGCCAGCAGCTCCGGACAGGGAGGAAACACCATATATTTT. Translation gives CASSSGQGGNTIYF.